This T cell receptor beta chain appears in the sequencing data of a study of blood T cell repertoires in COVID-19. Trimming removed 1 base at V and 8 bases at J, with 11 bases between. The CDR3 extends over 13 amino acids. In the authors' workflow: Scientists estimated how many nucleated cells there were by amplifying reference gene primers. Libraries were prepared by immunoSEQ multiplex PCR; TCRdb keeps only in-frame clonotypes and omits some of them. D and trimming were read from the DNA, whereas the V and J calls and clone size are those reported in that table. There are 130,000 to 150,000 clones in the sample; around 81% occur only once, and over 8% lies in the top ten.

The TCR sequence derives from a human donor in a cohort sampled during active COVID-19. This rearrangement joins TRBV12-3 or TRBV12-4 to TRBJ1-2, with D uncertain. Sequenced: peripheral blood. CDR3 sequence (DNA): TGTGCCAGCAGTTTAGTCCCCGCCGCGGGCTACACCTTC. This encodes CASSLVPAAGYTF.